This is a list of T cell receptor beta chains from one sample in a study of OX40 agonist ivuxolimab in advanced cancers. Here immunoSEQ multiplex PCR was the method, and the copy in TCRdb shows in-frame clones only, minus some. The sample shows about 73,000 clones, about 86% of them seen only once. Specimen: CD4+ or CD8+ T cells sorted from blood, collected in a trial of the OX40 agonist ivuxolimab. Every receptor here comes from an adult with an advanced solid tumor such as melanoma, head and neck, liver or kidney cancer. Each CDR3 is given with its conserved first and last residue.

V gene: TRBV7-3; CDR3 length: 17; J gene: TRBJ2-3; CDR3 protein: CASSLSSTSGSRDTQYF
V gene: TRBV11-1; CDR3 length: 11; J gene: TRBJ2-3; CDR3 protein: CASIDGGEQYF
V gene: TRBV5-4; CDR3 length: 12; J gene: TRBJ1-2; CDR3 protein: CASSLDRGGYTF
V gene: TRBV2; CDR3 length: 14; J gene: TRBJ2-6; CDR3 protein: CASSERTGKYVLTF
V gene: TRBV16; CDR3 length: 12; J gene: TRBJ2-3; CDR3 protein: CASSPYLDTQYF
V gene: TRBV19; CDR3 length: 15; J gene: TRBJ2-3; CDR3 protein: CASSRDRGSTDTQYF
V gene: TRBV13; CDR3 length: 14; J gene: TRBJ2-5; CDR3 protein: CASSRVEGLETQYF
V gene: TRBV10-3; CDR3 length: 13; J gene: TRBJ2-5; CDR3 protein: CATRQGAGQTQYF
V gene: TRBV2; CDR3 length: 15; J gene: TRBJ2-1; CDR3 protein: CASSASGTSYNEQFF
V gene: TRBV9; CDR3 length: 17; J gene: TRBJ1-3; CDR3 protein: CASSVGTGGLGGNTIYF
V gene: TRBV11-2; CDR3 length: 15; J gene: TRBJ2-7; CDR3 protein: CASSLVVAGDYEQYF
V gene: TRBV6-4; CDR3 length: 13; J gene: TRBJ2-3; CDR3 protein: CASSPRVADTQYF
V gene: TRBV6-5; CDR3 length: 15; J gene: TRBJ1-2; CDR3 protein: CASSLTGLATYGYTF
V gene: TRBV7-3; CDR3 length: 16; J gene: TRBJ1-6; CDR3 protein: CASSLGARGLNSPLHF